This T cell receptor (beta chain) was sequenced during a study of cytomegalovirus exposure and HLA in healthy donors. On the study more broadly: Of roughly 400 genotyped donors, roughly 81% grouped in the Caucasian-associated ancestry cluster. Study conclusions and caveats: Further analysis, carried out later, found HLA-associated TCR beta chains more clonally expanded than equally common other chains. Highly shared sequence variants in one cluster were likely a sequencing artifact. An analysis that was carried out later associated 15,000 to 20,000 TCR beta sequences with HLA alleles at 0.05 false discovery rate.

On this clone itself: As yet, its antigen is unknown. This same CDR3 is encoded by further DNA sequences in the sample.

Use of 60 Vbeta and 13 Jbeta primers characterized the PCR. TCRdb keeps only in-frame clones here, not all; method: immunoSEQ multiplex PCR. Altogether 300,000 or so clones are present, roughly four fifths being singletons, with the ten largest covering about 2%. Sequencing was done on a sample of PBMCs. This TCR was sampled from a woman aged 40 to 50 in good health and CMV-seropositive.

The CDR3 loop is CASSLGGSETQYF. CDR3 bases: TGCGCCAGCAGCTTGGGGGGCTCGGAGACCCAGTACTTC. This chain joins TRBV5-1 and TRBJ2-5, with D possibly matching TRBD1 (5 bases). The CDR3 has 13 residues. V lost 0 bases and J 5 bases, leaving 8 bases between the germline ends. Germline loops: CDR1 SGHRS, CDR2 YFSETQ.